This entry lists 19 T cell receptor beta chains sequenced from one sample in a study of cytomegalovirus exposure and HLA in healthy donors. Amplification used 60 Vbeta primers and 13 Jbeta primers. Sequenced by immunoSEQ multiplex PCR; TCRdb stores in-frame clones only, minus some. The data contain roughly 62,000 clones, less than 85% of them singletons. The sample taken for sequencing was PBMCs. The receptors originated from a woman younger than 45 in good health and CMV-seronegative.

The J gene is TRBJ1-1, the V gene TRBV6-6, with D possibly being TRBD1 (6 bases). This CDR3 is built from 13 residues. Germline V CDR1 and CDR2: MNHNY, SVGAGI (reference sequence). The ends were cut back, 6 bases at V and 6 bases at J, with 14 bases in the middle. CDR3 residues: CASRSGGGSEAFF. The CDR3, as DNA: TGTGCCAGCAGATCAGGTGGGGGCTCTGAAGCTTTCTTT.

The chain uses TRBV2 and TRBJ1-2; no reliable D call. The V gene lost 6 bases and the J gene lost 4 bases, with 15 bases spanning the gap. This CDR3 contains 14 residues. Germline CDR1 is SNHLY and CDR2 is FYNNEI. The CDR3 is CASRTGGESYGYTF. CDR3 DNA sequence: TGTGCCAGCAGGACGGGCGGGGAGAGCTATGGCTACACCTTC.

The V and J genes are TRBV19 and TRBJ1-1, with D possibly TRBD1 on 6 matching bases. V lost 3 bases, J lost 5 bases, and 13 bases lay in between. The V gene's germline CDR1 is LNHDA and CDR2 SQIVND (reference sequence). The CDR3 has 14 amino acids. CDR3 residues: CASSIYETGTEAFF. The CDR3 DNA reads TGTGCCAGTAGTATCTACGAAACAGGGACTGAAGCTTTCTTT.

The chain has TRBV6-1 and TRBJ1-4; 8 bases line up with TRBD1. The germline V gene encodes CDR1 MNHNS and CDR2 SASEGT. Trimming at V came to 5 bases and at J to 7 bases, leaving 6 bases not matched to a gene. This CDR3 spans 14 amino acids. The CDR3 spells CASSQQGAGEKLFF. The CDR3 coding sequence is TGTGCCAGCAGTCAGCAGGGGGCTGGTGAAAAACTGTTTTTT.

The V and J genes are TRBV25-1 and TRBJ1-2; TRBD1 matches at 10 bases. V lost 4 bases and J lost 8; bases outside the gene matches: 4. CDR1 and CDR2 (germline): MGHDK, SYGVNS. This CDR3 is built from 13 residues. CDR3 residues: CASSADRGQGYTF. The CDR3 nucleotides read TGTGCCAGCAGTGCTGACAGGGGGCAAGGCTACACCTTC.

V gene TRBV13 combines with J gene TRBJ2-2; the match to TRBD2 covers 14 bases. The CDR3 runs 16 residues. Trimming took 7 bases from V and 10 from J; bases not matched to a gene: 11. The V gene's germline CDR1 is PRHDT and CDR2 FYEKMQ (reference sequence). Here the CDR3 DNA reads TGTGCCAGCACCCCGCCGGGACTAGCGGGAGCCGCGGAGCTGTTTTTT. Translating gives CASTPPGLAGAAELFF.

The J gene is TRBJ2-2, the V gene TRBV9; TRBD1 agrees at 8 bases. CDR1 is SGDLS and CDR2 is YYNGEE in the germline V gene. V trimming: 4 bases; J trimming: 7 bases; junction bases outside the gene matches: 9. The CDR3 has 15 residues. The CDR3 loop reads CASSFCDRGGGELFF. The CDR3 DNA sequence: TGTGCCAGCAGCTTCTGTGACAGGGGAGGCGGGGAGCTGTTTTTT.

This clone was detected only once. CDR3 amino acids: CASSGPGQGGYEQYF. As DNA, the CDR3 is TGTGCCAGCAGTGGCCCGGGACAGGGTGGTTACGAGCAGTACTTC. The J gene is TRBJ2-7, the V gene TRBV6-1, with TRBD1 identical over 9 bases. The CDR3 contains 15 residues. Germline CDR1 is MNHNS and CDR2 is SASEGT. Trimming took 4 bases from V and 4 from J; bases not matched to a gene: 8.

The V gene is TRBV15, the J gene TRBJ2-1, with 10 nucleotides matching TRBD2. The J segment lost 8 bases and the V segment lost 0 bases, leaving 13 bases of the junction unmatched. CDR3 size: 18 residues. Germline V gene data show CDR1 as LNHNV and CDR2 as YYDKDF (reference sequence). CDR3 in amino acids: CATSREAALAGVGHEQFF. The CDR3 DNA follows: TGTGCCACCAGCAGAGAGGCGGCCCTAGCGGGAGTGGGACATGAGCAGTTCTTC.

The chain couples TRBV6-5 to TRBJ1-2, with 12 bases matching TRBD1. CDR1 and CDR2 (germline): MNHEY, SVGAGI. The CDR3 has 16 residues. The V gene end was trimmed by 2 bases and the J gene end by 2 bases; junction bases not matched to a gene: 3. This CDR3 reads CASSYGTGGPNYGYTF. In nucleotides, the CDR3 is TGTGCCAGCAGTTACGGGACAGGGGGCCCCAACTATGGCTACACCTTC.

For this clone: The junction and the germline gene differ at one end; a read error may be behind it. The chain uses TRBV19 and TRBJ2-1; D is possibly TRBD1 (6 bases). This CDR3 contains 13 residues. Germline lookup yields CDR1 LNHDA and CDR2 SQIVND (reference sequence). CDR3 DNA sequence: TGTGCCAGTAGTCCCCAAGGCAGGCTCCCAGGGGTCTTC. Its translation is CASSPQGRLPGVF.

This clone was seen just once. This chain joins TRBV10-3 and TRBJ2-3; a weak D match, TRBD2 (5 bases). This CDR3 has 16 residues. V was trimmed by 2 bases and J by 6 bases, leaving 18 bases between them. CDR1 is ENHRY, CDR2 SYGVKD, per germline. CDR3 sequence reads: CAISEPGRWRSDTQYF. The CDR3 DNA reads TGTGCCATCAGTGAGCCGGGTCGGTGGAGGTCCGATACGCAGTATTTT.

CDR3 sequence: CASSQRRDGYTF. The CDR3 region has the DNA TGTGCCAGCTCCCAGCGGAGGGACGGCTACACCTTC. The gene calls are TRBV18 and TRBJ1-2; TRBD1 might be the D (5 bases). V gave up 6 bases and J gave up 8 bases, with 13 bases separating them. Germline CDR1 KGHSH, CDR2 LQKENI. This CDR3 is 12 amino acids long.

This clone showed up just once. The rearrangement links TRBV18 to TRBJ2-5; D is perhaps TRBD1 (7 bases). CDR1 and CDR2 from the germline V gene are KGHSH and LQKENI. This CDR3 comprises 17 residues. V dropped 2 bases and J dropped 5 bases, with 21 bases sitting between them. CDR3 protein: CASSPSPAGQRGETQYF. The CDR3 nucleotides are TGTGCCAGCTCACCAAGCCCCGCGGGACAGCGAGGGGAGACCCAGTACTTC.

The J gene is TRBJ2-5, the V gene TRBV13; 8 bases match TRBD1. CDR1 is PRHDT, CDR2 FYEKMQ, per germline (reference sequence). The CDR3 has 15 amino acids. Germline trimming cut 5 bases from V and 2 bases from J; bases unmatched to any gene: 7. CDR3 nucleotides: TGTGCCAGCAGCATCAGGACAGGGAGGCAAGAGACCCAGTACTTC. It is translated as CASSIRTGRQETQYF.

The chain recombines TRBV9 with TRBJ1-1; TRBD1 might be the D (5 bases). Germline CDR1 is SGDLS and CDR2 is YYNGEE. The V and J ends lost 4 bases and 5 bases respectively, with 12 bases between them. CDR3 length equals 13 residues. The CDR3 sequence is CASSRGEGTEAFF. The CDR3 DNA reads TGTGCCAGCAGCAGAGGGGAGGGGACTGAAGCTTTCTTT.

The chain has TRBV29-1 and TRBJ1-4; 8 bases align to TRBD1. In germline, CDR1 is SQVTM, CDR2 ANQGSEA. There are 14 residues in the CDR3. With V trimmed by 6 bases and J by 2 bases, 5 bases remained unmatched. CDR3 nucleotide sequence: TGCAGCGTAAGACAGGGGTATACTAATGAAAAACTGTTTTTT. Translation: CSVRQGYTNEKLFF.

V and J are TRBV30 and TRBJ2-2; weak D call: TRBD1 (6 bases). Germline V CDR1 and CDR2: GTSNPN, SVGIG (reference sequence). With 0 bases removed from V and 5 bases from J, the gap between germline ends came to 13 bases. This CDR3 contains 15 residues. CDR3 loop: CAWSVMHRVTGELFF. Here the CDR3 DNA reads TGTGCCTGGAGTGTGATGCACAGGGTAACCGGGGAGCTGTTTTTT.

The chain employs TRBV30 and TRBJ2-5; no firm D call. The germline V gene has CDR1 GTSNPN and CDR2 SVGIG (reference sequence). The CDR3 is 15 amino acids. Trimming took off 4 bases at V and 1 base at J, with 16 bases between the two ends. The CDR3 DNA sequence: TGTGCCTGGAACAGTGCTATTTCCATCCAAGAGACCCAGTACTTC. It is translated as CAWNSAISIQETQYF. Variable domain in full (rest from reference TRBV30 and TRBJ2-5): SQTIHQWPATLVQPVGSPLSLECTVEGTSNPNLYWYRQAAGRGLQLLFYSVGIGQISSEVPQNLSASRPQDRQFILSSKKLLLSDSGFYLCAWNSAISIQETQYFGPGTRLLVL.